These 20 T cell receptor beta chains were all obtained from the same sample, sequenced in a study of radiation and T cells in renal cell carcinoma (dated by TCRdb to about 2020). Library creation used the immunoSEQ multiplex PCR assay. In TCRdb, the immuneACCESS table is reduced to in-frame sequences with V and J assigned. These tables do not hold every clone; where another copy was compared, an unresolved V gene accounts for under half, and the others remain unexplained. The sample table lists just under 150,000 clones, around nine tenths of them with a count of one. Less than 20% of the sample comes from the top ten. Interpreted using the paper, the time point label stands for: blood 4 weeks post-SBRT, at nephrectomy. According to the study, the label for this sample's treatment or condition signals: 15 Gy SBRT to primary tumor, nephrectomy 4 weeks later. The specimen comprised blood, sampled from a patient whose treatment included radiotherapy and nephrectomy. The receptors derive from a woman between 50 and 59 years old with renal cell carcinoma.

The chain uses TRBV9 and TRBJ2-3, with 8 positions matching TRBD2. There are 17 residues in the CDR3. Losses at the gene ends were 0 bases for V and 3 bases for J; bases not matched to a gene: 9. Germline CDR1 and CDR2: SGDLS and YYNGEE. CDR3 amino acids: CASSVAPPGGATDTQYF. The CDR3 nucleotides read TGTGCCAGCAGCGTAGCTCCCCCCGGGGGGGCGACAGATACGCAGTATTTT.

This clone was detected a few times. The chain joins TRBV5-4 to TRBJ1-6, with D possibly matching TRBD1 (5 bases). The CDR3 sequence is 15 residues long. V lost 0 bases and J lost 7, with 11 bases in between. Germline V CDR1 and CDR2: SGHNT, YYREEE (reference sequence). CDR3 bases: TGTGCCAGCAGCTTGGTAGGGGACGCCAATTCACCCCTCCACTTT. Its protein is CASSLVGDANSPLHF.

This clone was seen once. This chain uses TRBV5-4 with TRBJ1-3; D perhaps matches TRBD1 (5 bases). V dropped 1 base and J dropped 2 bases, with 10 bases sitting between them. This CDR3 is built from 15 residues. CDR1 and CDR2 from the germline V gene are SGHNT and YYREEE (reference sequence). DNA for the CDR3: TGTGCCAGCAGCTTGTATCAGGGTACTGGAAACACCATATATTTT. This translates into CASSLYQGTGNTIYF.

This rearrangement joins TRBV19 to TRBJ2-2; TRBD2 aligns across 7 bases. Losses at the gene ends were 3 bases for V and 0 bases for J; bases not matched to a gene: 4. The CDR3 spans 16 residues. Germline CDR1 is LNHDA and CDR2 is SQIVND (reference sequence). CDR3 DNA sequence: TGTGCCAGTAGTATGGGGGGGAGAGCGAACACCGGGGAGCTGTTTTTT. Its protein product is CASSMGGRANTGELFF.

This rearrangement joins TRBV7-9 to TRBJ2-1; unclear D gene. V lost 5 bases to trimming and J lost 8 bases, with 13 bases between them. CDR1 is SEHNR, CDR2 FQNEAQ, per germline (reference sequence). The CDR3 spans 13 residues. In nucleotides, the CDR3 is TGTGCCAGCAGCCTATTAACACTGGATGAGCAGTTCTTC. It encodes CASSLLTLDEQFF.

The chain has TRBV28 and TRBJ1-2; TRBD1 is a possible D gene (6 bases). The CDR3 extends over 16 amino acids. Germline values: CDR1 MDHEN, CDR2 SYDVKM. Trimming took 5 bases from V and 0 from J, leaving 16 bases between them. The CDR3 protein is CASSQTGLLANYGYTF. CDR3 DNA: TGTGCCAGCAGTCAGACAGGATTATTAGCTAACTATGGCTACACCTTC.

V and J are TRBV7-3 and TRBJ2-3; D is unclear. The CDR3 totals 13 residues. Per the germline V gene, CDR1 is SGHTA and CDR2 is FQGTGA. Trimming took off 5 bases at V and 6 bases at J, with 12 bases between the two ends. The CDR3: CASSLSAGDTQYF. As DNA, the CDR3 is TGTGCCAGCAGCCTATCCGCCGGGGATACGCAGTATTTT.

The CDR3 region has the DNA TGTGCCAGCAGCCCGGACAGGGGGCGCATCTATGAGCAGTTCTTC. Amino acid sequence: CASSPDRGRIYEQFF. The V and J genes are TRBV7-2 and TRBJ2-1; 11 bases are a match to TRBD1. This CDR3 region has 15 residues. V gave up 5 bases and J gave up 8 bases; unmatched junction bases: 8. Looked up from germline, CDR1 is SGHTA and CDR2 is FQGNSA.

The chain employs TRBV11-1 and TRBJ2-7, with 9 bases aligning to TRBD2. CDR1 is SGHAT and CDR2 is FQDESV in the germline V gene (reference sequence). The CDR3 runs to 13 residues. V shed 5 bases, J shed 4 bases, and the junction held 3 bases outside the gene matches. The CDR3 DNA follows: TGTGCCAGCAGCCGTGGACTAGCGTACGAGCAGTACTTC. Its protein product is CASSRGLAYEQYF. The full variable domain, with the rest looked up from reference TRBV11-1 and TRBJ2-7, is EAEVAQSPRYKITEKSQAVAFWCDPISGHATLYWYRQILGQGPELLVQFQDESVVDDSQLPKDRFSAERLKGVDSTLKIQPAELGDSAMYLCASSRGLAYEQYFGPGTRLTVT.

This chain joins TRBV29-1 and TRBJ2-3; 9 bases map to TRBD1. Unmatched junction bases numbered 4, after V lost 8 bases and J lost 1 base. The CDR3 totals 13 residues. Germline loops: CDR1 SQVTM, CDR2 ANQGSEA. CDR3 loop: CSLGDRGTDTQYF. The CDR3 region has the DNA TGCAGCCTAGGGGACAGGGGCACAGATACGCAGTATTTT.

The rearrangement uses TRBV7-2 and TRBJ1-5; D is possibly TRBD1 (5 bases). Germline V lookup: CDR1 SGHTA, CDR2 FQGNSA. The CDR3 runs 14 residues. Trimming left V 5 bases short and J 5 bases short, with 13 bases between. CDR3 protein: CASSAGRNDQPQHF. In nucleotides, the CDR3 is TGTGCCAGCAGCGCGGGACGCAACGATCAGCCCCAGCATTTT.

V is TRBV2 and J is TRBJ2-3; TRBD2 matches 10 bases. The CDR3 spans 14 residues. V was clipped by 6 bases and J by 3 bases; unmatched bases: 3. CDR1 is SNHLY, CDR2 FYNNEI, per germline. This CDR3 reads CASRASGGTDTQYF. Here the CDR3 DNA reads TGTGCCAGCAGGGCTAGCGGGGGTACAGATACGCAGTATTTT.

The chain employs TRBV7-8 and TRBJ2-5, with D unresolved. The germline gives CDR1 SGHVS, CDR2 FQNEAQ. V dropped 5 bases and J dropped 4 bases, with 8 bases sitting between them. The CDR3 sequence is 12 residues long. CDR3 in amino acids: CASSPHRETQYF. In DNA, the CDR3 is TGTGCCAGCAGCCCCCACCGAGAGACCCAGTACTTC.

The CDR3 loop reads CASSLDLGVTEAFF. The CDR3 DNA is TGCGCCAGCAGCTTGGATTTGGGGGTCACTGAAGCTTTCTTT. The chain links TRBV5-1 to TRBJ1-1, with D perhaps matching TRBD1 (5 bases). CDR3 length: 14 amino acids. The germline V gene encodes CDR1 SGHRS and CDR2 YFSETQ. Between the trimmed V and J ends, which lost 0 bases and 4 bases, there was a span of 10 bases.

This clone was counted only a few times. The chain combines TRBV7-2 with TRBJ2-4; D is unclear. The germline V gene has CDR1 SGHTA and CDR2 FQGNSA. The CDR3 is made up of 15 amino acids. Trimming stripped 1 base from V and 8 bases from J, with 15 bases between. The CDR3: CASSLEAALGYIQYF. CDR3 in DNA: TGTGCCAGCAGCTTAGAGGCCGCCCTGGGGTACATTCAGTACTTC.

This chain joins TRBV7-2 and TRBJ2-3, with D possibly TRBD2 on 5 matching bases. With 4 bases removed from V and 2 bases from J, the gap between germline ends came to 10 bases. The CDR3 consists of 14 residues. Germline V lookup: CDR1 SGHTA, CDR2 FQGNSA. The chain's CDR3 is CASSSPDSTDTQYF. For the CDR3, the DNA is TGTGCCAGCAGCTCCCCGGACTCCACAGATACGCAGTATTTT.

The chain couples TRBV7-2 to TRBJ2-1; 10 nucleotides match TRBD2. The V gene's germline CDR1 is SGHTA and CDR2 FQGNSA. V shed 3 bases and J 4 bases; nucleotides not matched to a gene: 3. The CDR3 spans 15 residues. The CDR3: CASSLSGGDYNEQFF. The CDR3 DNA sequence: TGTGCCAGCAGCTTGAGCGGGGGGGATTACAATGAGCAGTTCTTC. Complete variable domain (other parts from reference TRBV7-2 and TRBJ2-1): GAGVSQSPSNKVTEKGKDVELRCDPISGHTALYWYRQSLGQGLEFLIYFQGNSAPDKSGLPSDRFSAERTGGSVSTLTIQRTQQEDSAVYLCASSLSGGDYNEQFFGPGTRLTVL.

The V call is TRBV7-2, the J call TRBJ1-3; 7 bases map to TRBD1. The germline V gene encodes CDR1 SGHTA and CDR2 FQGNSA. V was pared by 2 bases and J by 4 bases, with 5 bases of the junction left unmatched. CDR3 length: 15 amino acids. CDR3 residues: CASSLSPTGGNTIYF. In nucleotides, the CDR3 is TGTGCCAGCAGCTTAAGCCCGACAGGGGGAAACACCATATATTTT.

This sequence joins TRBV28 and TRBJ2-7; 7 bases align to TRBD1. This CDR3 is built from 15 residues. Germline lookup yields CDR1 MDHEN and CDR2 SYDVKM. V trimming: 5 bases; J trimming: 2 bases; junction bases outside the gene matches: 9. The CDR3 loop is CASSRLRTGPYEQYF. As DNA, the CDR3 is TGTGCCAGCAGTAGACTTCGGACAGGACCCTACGAGCAGTACTTC.

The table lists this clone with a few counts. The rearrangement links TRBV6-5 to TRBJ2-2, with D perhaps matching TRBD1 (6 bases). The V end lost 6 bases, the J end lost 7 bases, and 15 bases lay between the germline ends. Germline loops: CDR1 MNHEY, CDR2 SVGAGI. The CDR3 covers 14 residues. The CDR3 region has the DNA TGTGCCAGCAGCACCGGACAGCCTGGCGGGGAGCTGTTTTTT. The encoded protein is CASSTGQPGGELFF.